This T cell receptor beta chain comes out of a study of long-term antiretroviral therapy in people with HIV. Study-level information: The earliest samples predate the 2015 immediate-ART recommendation by about a decade.

CDR3 size: 12 residues. Trimming took 3 bases from V and 6 from J, leaving 8 bases between them. Germline CDR1 and CDR2: MGHDK and SYGVNS. Researchers ran immunoSEQ v3.0 at survey level. TCRdb keeps only in-frame clones here, not all; method: immunoSEQ multiplex PCR. Of roughly 15,000 clones in the sample, approximately 89% were seen once. V gene TRBV25-1 combines with J gene TRBJ1-2, with no clear D. This receptor was obtained from a woman aged 40 to 50 with HIV. The material was unsorted PBMCs, obtained 0.6 years after starting antiretroviral therapy. The DNA of the CDR3 is TGTGCCAGCAGTGATTCTAGTGATGGCTACACCTTC. Amino acid sequence: CASSDSSDGYTF.